Shown below are 18 T cell receptor beta chains from a single sample sequenced in a study of tumor-infiltrating lymphocytes in primary liver carcinoma. The study co-extracted DNA and RNA from around 20-30 mg of unsorted bulk tissue. TCR beta cDNA was reverse-transcribed from 500 ng of total RNA. The reaction used a constant-region primer and ProtoScript II reverse transcriptase. Sequencing libraries for TCR beta derived from three nested multiplex PCR rounds that used slightly modified ARM-PCR. For roughly 10 cycles apiece, the opening two PCR rounds ran with TRBV1-TRBV30 forward primers and a C-beta reverse primer. MiXCR, run by TCRdb on the multiplex PCR reads, gives a single entry per CDR3 protein. This sample has around 25,000 distinct CDR3 sequences, with approximately 71% found just once. The sample consisted of liver tumor tissue from sampling region 5. Described subset: tumor region T5, tumor centre. Source of these receptors: a woman aged 30 to 39 with primary liver carcinoma and hepatitis B virus infection.

This clonotype was recorded many times. This may stem from a read error, because a much larger clone lies one nucleotide away. The rearrangement joins TRBV11-1 to TRBJ2-1; TRBD2 is a possible D gene (6 bases). The CDR3 is 15 amino acids. Germline V CDR1 and CDR2: SGHAT, FQDESV (reference sequence). Trimming took 10 bases from V and 4 from J, leaving 20 bases between them. CDR3: CANRTGTGGYNEQFF. CDR3 sequence (DNA): TGTGCCAACAGGACCGGGACTGGCGGTTACAATGAGCAGTTCTTC.

In regard to this clonotype: At one end the junction does not follow the germline gene, possibly because of a read error. The J gene is TRBJ2-7, the V gene TRBV11-2, with D possibly being TRBD2 (5 bases). Germline V gene sequence: CDR1 SGHAT, CDR2 FQNNGV. This CDR3 region has 15 residues. The CDR3 reads CASSLETRDLGRQYF. DNA for the CDR3: TGTGCCAGTAGCTTAGAAACGAGGGATCTAGGCAGGCAGTACTTC.

This clonotype was counted many times. The chain employs TRBV18 and TRBJ2-7; unclear D gene. Germline V gene sequence: CDR1 KGHSH, CDR2 LQKENI. V lost 3 bases and J lost 5, with 11 bases in between. The CDR3 runs 13 residues. This chain's CDR3 is CASSPPGLHEQYF. As DNA, the CDR3 is TGTGCCAGCTCACCTCCCGGGTTACACGAGCAGTACTTC. The whole variable domain, filled in from reference TRBV18 and TRBJ2-7, reads NAGVMQNPRHLVRRRGQEARLRCSPMKGHSHVYWYRQLPEEGLKFMVYLQKENIIDESGMPKERFSAEFPKEGPSILRIQQVVRGDSAAYFCASSPPGLHEQYFGPGTRLTVT.

About this clonotype itself: The final CDR3 position lacks the conserved phenylalanine or tryptophan, pointing to a likely read error. The chain carries TRBV10-3 and TRBJ2-1; tentative D call: TRBD2 (5 bases). Per the germline V gene, CDR1 is ENHRY and CDR2 is SYGVKD. V lost 5 bases to trimming and J lost 12 bases, with 20 bases between them. This CDR3 contains 14 residues. For the CDR3, the DNA is TGTGCCATCAGTCCCACGACGACCCGGGATGTGCAGTTCTCC. Residues: CAISPTTTRDVQFS.

Regarding this clonotype: No conserved phenylalanine or tryptophan ends this CDR3, so it is likely a read error. The DNA is left out, because the CDR3 cannot be placed on it with certainty; the CDR3 is given as TCRdb lists it. The chain carries TRBV11-2 and TRBJ1-1; the table names TRBD1, a call not compared with the DNA. The CDR3 is 12 residues long, ends included. Germline CDR1 SGHAT, CDR2 FQNNGV. This chain's CDR3 is CASSPDSIEASV.

With respect to this clonotype: A junction end diverges from the germline sequence, so it may reflect a read error. The chain joins TRBV5-6 to TRBJ2-2; a weak D match, TRBD2 (6 bases). There are 15 residues in the CDR3. The germline CDR1 and CDR2 sequences are SGHDT and YYEEEE. The CDR3 loop is CASSLAPRVAGGLFF. The DNA for the CDR3 is TGTGCCAGCAGCTTGGCACCCAGAGTTGCCGGGGGGCTGTTTTTT.

In regard to this clonotype: This clone may be a read error of a much larger clone one base away. The chain is built from TRBV15 and TRBJ1-1; perhaps TRBD1 as D (6 bases). Per germline, CDR1 LNHNV and CDR2 YYDKDF (reference sequence). This CDR3 is built from 14 residues. As DNA, the CDR3 is TGTGCCACCAGCAGAGCACGACAGGAATTAGAGGTGCATTTT. Protein sequence: CATSRARQELEVHF.

A remark on this clonotype: Relative to the germline gene, one junction end is altered; a read error may explain this. The CDR3 region is CSSSLWTGMKAGANLLTF. CDR3 coding DNA: TGTTCCAGCAGTCTTTGGACAGGGATGAAGGCTGGGGCCAACCTCCTGACTTTC. The chain links TRBV6-5 to TRBJ2-6; TRBD1 aligns across 8 bases. This CDR3 spans 18 amino acids. Germline values: CDR1 MNHEY, CDR2 SVGAGI.

With regard to this clonotype: An end of the junction differs from the germline gene, which may be a read error. This sequence joins TRBV11-2 and TRBJ2-2; no clear D gene. CDR1 and CDR2 from the germline V gene are SGHAT and FQNNGV. The CDR3 is 16 residues long. CDR3 in amino acids: CASSLAEFANIGELFF. The CDR3 nucleotides are TGTGCCAGTAGCTTAGCTGAGTTCGCGAACATCGGGGAGCTGTTTTTT.

Turning to this clonotype: Germline is not matched at one junction end, which may reflect a read error. This chain links TRBV30 with TRBJ2-4, with TRBD1 as a possible D gene (6 bases). Germline CDR1 GTSNPN, CDR2 SVGIG (reference sequence). The CDR3 is 16 amino acids. This CDR3 is CAWSVFGGLAKNNQYF. Here the CDR3 DNA reads TGTGCCTGGAGTGTTTTTGGGGGCCTAGCCAAAAACAATCAGTACTTC.

The V and J genes are TRBV11-3 and TRBJ2-7; the match to TRBD1 covers 9 bases. CDR3 length: 16 residues. V lost 5 bases, J lost 0 bases, and 8 bases stayed unmatched. Germline CDR1 and CDR2: SGHNT and YENEEA. The CDR3 nucleotides read TGTGCCAGCAGCCGCCGGGACAGGGATTACTCCTACGAGCAGTACTTC. Protein product: CASSRRDRDYSYEQYF. Filled out from reference TRBV11-3 and TRBJ2-7, the complete variable domain reads EAGVVQSPRYKIIEKKQPVAFWCNPISGHNTLYWYLQNLGQGPELLIRYENEEAVDDSQLPKDRFSAERLKGVDSTLKIQPAELGDSAVYLCASSRRDRDYSYEQYFGPGTRLTVT.

On this clonotype: Mismatch with germline at one junction end may stem from a read error. This sequence joins TRBV30 and TRBJ2-7, with D hard to call. Germline loops: CDR1 GTSNPN, CDR2 SVGIG (reference sequence). The CDR3 extends over 12 amino acids. The CDR3 here is CAWGMVRYEQYF. DNA for the CDR3: TGTGCCTGGGGCATGGTACGGTACGAGCAATACTTC.

Regarding this clonotype: Here the CDR3 omits its conserved ending phenylalanine or tryptophan, so a read error is the likely source. This chain connects TRBV6-5 to TRBJ2-7; D is possibly TRBD2 (6 bases). V was clipped by 8 bases and J by 0 bases, with 20 bases between them. The CDR3 contains 16 residues. CDR1 is MNHEY and CDR2 is SVGAGI in the germline V gene. The CDR3 region has the DNA TGTGCCAGCCAAGATAGCGGAAGTTCCCCCTCCTACGAGCAGTACTAC. The encoded protein is CASQDSGSSPSYEQYY.

With regard to this clonotype: At one end, the junction sequence differs from germline, possibly due to a read error. The rearrangement links TRBV28 to TRBJ2-7; no definite D call. Germline-derived CDR1 and CDR2 are MDHEN and SYDVKM. The CDR3 extends over 15 amino acids. CDR3 sequence reads: CAISLHPQRFYEQYF. The DNA of the CDR3 is TGTGCCATCAGTTTGCACCCCCAGAGGTTTTACGAGCAGTACTTC.

The chain joins TRBV10-3 to TRBJ2-1; the match to TRBD2 covers 10 bases. The CDR3 has 17 amino acids. The germline V gene has CDR1 ENHRY and CDR2 SYGVKD. CDR3 DNA: TGTGTCACCAAGGAGGACGCTAGCGGGAGAAGTCTCGATGAGCAGTTCTTC. Translation gives CVTKEDASGRSLDEQFF.

The CDR3 region is CANDYGGIETQYF. CDR3 DNA: TGTGCCAACGACTACGGTGGTATAGAGACCCAGTACTTC. This chain links TRBV28 with TRBJ2-5; maybe TRBD2 (5 bases). Germline assignment: CDR1 MDHEN and CDR2 SYDVKM. V was clipped by 10 bases and J by 4 bases, with 16 bases between them. The CDR3 is made up of 13 amino acids.

Comments on this clonotype: This sequence may be a read error, since a much larger clone differs from it by one base. The J gene is TRBJ2-1, the V gene TRBV20-1; TRBD1 or TRBD2 may be the D gene (5 bases each). Germline CDR1 DFQATT, CDR2 SNEGSKA (reference sequence). This CDR3 contains 15 residues. The CDR3 nucleotides are TGCAGTGCCCTCTTGCCTCGAGGGGTTGACAATGAGCGGTTCTTC. Translating gives CSALLPRGVDNERFF.

This clonotype was seen only a few times. Compared with germline, one end of the junction differs, possibly owing to a read error. The V gene is TRBV11-2, the J gene TRBJ2-2; 7 nucleotides agree with TRBD2. Germline CDR1 and CDR2: SGHAT and FQNNGV. The CDR3 runs 16 residues. In DNA form, the CDR3 reads TGTGCCATCAGCTCAACACGTAACGGGAGGTCCGGGGAGCTGTTTTTT. Encoded protein: CAISSTRNGRSGELFF.